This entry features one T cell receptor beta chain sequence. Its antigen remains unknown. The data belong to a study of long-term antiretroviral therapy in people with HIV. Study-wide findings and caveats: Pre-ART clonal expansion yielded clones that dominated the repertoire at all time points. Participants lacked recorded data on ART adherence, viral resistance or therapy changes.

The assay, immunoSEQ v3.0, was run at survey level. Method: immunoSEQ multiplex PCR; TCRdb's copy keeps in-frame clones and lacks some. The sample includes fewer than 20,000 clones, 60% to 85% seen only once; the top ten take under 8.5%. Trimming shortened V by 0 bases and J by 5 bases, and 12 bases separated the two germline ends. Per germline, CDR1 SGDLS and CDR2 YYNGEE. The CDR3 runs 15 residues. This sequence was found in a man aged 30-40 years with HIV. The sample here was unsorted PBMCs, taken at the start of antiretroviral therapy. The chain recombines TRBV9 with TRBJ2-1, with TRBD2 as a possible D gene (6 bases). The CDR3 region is CASSVASSANNEQFF. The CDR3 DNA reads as TGTGCCAGCAGCGTAGCGTCTAGCGCTAACAATGAGCAGTTCTTC.